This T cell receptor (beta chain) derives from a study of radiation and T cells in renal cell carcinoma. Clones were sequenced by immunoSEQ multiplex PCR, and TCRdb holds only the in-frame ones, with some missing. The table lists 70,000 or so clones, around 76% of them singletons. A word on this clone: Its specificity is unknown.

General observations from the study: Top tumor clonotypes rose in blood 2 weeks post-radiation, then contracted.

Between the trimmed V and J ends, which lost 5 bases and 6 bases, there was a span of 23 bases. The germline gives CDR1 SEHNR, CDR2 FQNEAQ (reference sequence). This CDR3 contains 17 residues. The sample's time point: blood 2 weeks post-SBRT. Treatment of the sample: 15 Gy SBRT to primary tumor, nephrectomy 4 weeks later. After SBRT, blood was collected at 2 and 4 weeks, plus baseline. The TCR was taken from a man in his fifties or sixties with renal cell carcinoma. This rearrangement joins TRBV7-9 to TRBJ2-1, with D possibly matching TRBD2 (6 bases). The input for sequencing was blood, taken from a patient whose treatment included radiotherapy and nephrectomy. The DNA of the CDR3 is TGTGCCAGCAGCCCTATCTTGACCGGAGGGTCTGGCAATGAGCAGTTCTTC. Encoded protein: CASSPILTGGSGNEQFF.